This is a list of T cell receptor beta chains from one sample in a study of cytomegalovirus exposure and HLA in healthy donors. Measured with immunoSEQ multiplex PCR; TCRdb has only the in-frame clones, and not every one. The data hold roughly 86,000 clones, with roughly 60% observed a single time. Sequenced input: PBMCs. Receptors originate from a woman in her 50s in good health and CMV-seropositive. Each CDR3 is given with its conserved first and last residue. The D gene is left open where the match is weak. Not all rows give a size; the values are once, few, many and, for expanded clones, a class.

D: .; J: TRBJ2-7; size: few; V: TRBV28; CDR3: CASSLHWAYEQYF; DNA: TGTGCCAGCAGTTTGCACTGGGCTTACGAGCAGTACTTC
D: .; J: TRBJ1-4; size: .; V: TRBV6-1; CDR3: CASSEAGRGNEKLFF; DNA: TGTGCCAGCAGTGAAGCGGGCAGGGGTAATGAAAAACTGTTTTTT
D: .; J: TRBJ2-7; size: .; V: TRBV18; CDR3: CASSPYRENEQYF; DNA: TGTGCCAGCTCACCTTACAGGGAAAACGAGCAGTACTTC
D: .; J: TRBJ1-2; size: .; V: TRBV25-1; CDR3: CASSEFQGSGYTF; DNA: TGTGCCAGCAGTGAATTTCAGGGCTCTGGCTACACCTTC
D: TRBD2; J: TRBJ2-3; size: few; V: TRBV29-1; CDR3: CSVEGLAGVTDTQYF; DNA: TGCAGCGTTGAAGGACTAGCGGGGGTTACGGATACGCAGTATTTT
D: TRBD1; J: TRBJ2-5; size: .; V: TRBV5-1; CDR3: CASSWGTEGVKETQYF; DNA: TGCGCCAGCAGCTGGGGGACAGAGGGAGTGAAAGAGACCCAGTACTTC
D: .; J: TRBJ1-6; size: .; V: TRBV1; CDR3: CTSSQVIGGSYNSPLHF; DNA: TGCACCAGCAGCCAAGTAATCGGCGGCTCCTATAATTCACCCCTCCACTTT
D: .; J: TRBJ1-1; size: .; V: TRBV2; CDR3: CASKGGGRGDTEAFF; DNA: TGTGCCAGCAAGGGGGGGGGCAGGGGAGACACTGAAGCTTTCTTT
D: .; J: TRBJ1-2; size: .; V: TRBV7-9; CDR3: CASSLGAFQGYYTF; DNA: TGTGCCAGCAGCTTAGGGGCTTTCCAGGGTTACTACACCTTC
D: .; J: TRBJ1-2; size: .; V: TRBV5-1; CDR3: CASSLDTPGVLYTF; DNA: TGCGCCAGCAGCTTGGATACCCCAGGGGTACTCTACACCTTC
D: .; J: TRBJ1-1; size: .; V: TRBV30; CDR3: CACPPRGRVTEAFF; DNA: TGTGCCTGCCCCCCTCGAGGGCGGGTCACTGAAGCTTTCTTT
D: TRBD1; J: TRBJ1-2; size: .; V: TRBV29-1; CDR3: CSVRDRGYGYTF; DNA: TGCAGCGTCCGGGACAGGGGCTATGGCTACACCTTC
D: TRBD1; J: TRBJ2-5; size: .; V: TRBV5-1; CDR3: CASRVGDRGQETQYF; DNA: TGCGCCAGCCGTGTCGGGGACAGGGGGCAAGAGACCCAGTACTTC
D: .; J: TRBJ1-1; size: .; V: TRBV7-8; CDR3: CASSLARMEGNTEAFF; DNA: TGTGCCAGCAGCCTGGCCCGTATGGAGGGGAACACTGAAGCTTTCTTT
D: .; J: TRBJ2-7; size: .; V: TRBV7-2; CDR3: CASSLRASYEQYF; DNA: TGTGCCAGCAGCTTGAGGGCCTCCTACGAGCAGTACTTC
D: TRBD2; J: TRBJ2-5; size: .; V: TRBV11-2; CDR3: CASTTGTTQETQYF; DNA: TGTGCCAGCACCACCGGGACTACCCAAGAGACCCAGTACTTC
D: TRBD1; J: TRBJ2-7; size: .; V: TRBV18; CDR3: CASSPVTGMDEQYF; DNA: TGTGCCAGCTCACCCGTGACAGGGATGGACGAGCAGTACTTC
D: .; J: TRBJ1-1; size: .; V: TRBV4-1; CDR3: CASSQESGMVTEAFF; DNA: TGCGCCAGCAGCCAGGAATCGGGAATGGTCACTGAAGCTTTCTTT
D: TRBD1; J: TRBJ2-7; size: .; V: TRBV7-8; CDR3: CASSSSQGQEQYF; DNA: TGTGCCAGCAGCTCGTCACAGGGGCAAGAGCAGTACTTC
D: .; J: TRBJ2-2; size: .; V: TRBV18; CDR3: CASSPRTGRGELFF; DNA: TGTGCCAGCTCACCACGAACAGGGAGAGGGGAGCTGTTTTTT
D: .; J: TRBJ1-1; size: .; V: TRBV11-3; CDR3: CASSFTLNTEAFF; DNA: TGTGCCAGCAGCTTTACATTGAACACTGAAGCTTTCTTT
D: TRBD1; J: TRBJ1-1; size: .; V: TRBV6-5; CDR3: CASSEQGDWTEAFF; DNA: TGTGCCAGCAGTGAACAGGGGGATTGGACTGAAGCTTTCTTT
D: TRBD1; J: TRBJ2-1; size: .; V: TRBV28; CDR3: CASSTGQGAIRRVINEQFF; DNA: TGTGCCAGCAGCACGGGACAGGGGGCGATCCGTCGGGTGATAAATGAGCAGTTCTTC
D: TRBD1; J: TRBJ2-1; size: few; V: TRBV5-1; CDR3: CASSWDSVDEQFF; DNA: TGCGCCAGCAGCTGGGACAGTGTCGATGAGCAGTTCTTC
D: TRBD2; J: TRBJ2-7; size: .; V: TRBV2; CDR3: CASKMRGGDEQYF; DNA: TGTGCCAGCAAGATGCGGGGGGGCGACGAGCAGTACTTC
D: .; J: TRBJ2-4; size: few; V: TRBV30; CDR3: CAWNRDLAKNIQYF; DNA: TGTGCCTGGAACAGGGATCTAGCCAAAAACATTCAGTACTTC